One and the same sample provided the 6 T cell receptor beta chains below, sequenced in a study of T cells in Graves' hyperthyroidism and ophthalmopathy. Amplification yielded TCR beta CDR3 regions, with RNA transcripts as the source. HTBI primers were used for first-round RT-PCR of the TCR CDR3. TCRdb re-derived calls from the multiplex PCR reads in MiXCR, one entry per CDR3 protein. The sample comprises fewer than 650,000 distinct CDR3 sequences, about 15% of which are singletons, and 3.5% to 4.5% rests with the top ten. Sequenced input: blood. The receptors were sampled from a middle-aged woman with Graves' ophthalmopathy.

This clonotype showed up just a few times. V gene TRBV28 combines with J gene TRBJ2-7; 10 nucleotides agree with TRBD1. This CDR3 contains 14 residues. Germline assignment: CDR1 MDHEN and CDR2 SYDVKM. The V segment lost 10 bases and the J segment 3 bases; nucleotides outside the gene matches: 9. Written as DNA, the CDR3 is TGTGCCATCGTCCGGGACAGGGGAGGCTACGAGCAGTACTTC. Its protein is CAIVRDRGGYEQYF.

The J gene is TRBJ1-2, the V gene TRBV6-1, with 11 bases identical to TRBD1. Losses at the gene ends were 1 base for V and 7 bases for J; bases not matched to a gene: 2. Germline CDR1 MNHNS, CDR2 SASEGT. The CDR3 consists of 14 residues. The CDR3 coding sequence is TGTGCCAGCAGTGAAGGGGGACAGGGGGTTGGCTACACCTTC. It encodes CASSEGGQGVGYTF.

This clonotype occurred a few times. This likely comes from a read error, as the CDR3 has no conserved phenylalanine or tryptophan at its end. J is TRBJ2-7 and V is TRBV5-1, with D perhaps TRBD1 or TRBD2 (5 bases each). V was pared by 1 base and J by 4 bases, with 15 bases between. The CDR3 runs 15 residues. Germline V lookup: CDR1 SGHRS, CDR2 YFSETQ. The CDR3 reads CASSLSFRGDYEQYL. The CDR3 coding sequence is TGCGCCAGCAGCTTGAGCTTTCGAGGGGATTACGAGCAGTACCTC.

This clonotype was counted many times. J is TRBJ1-1 and V is TRBV27; D is unclear. The V gene lost 6 bases and the J gene lost 3 bases, with 11 bases spanning the gap. CDR1 and CDR2 from the germline V gene are MNHEY and SMNVEV (reference sequence). The CDR3 length is 13 residues. The CDR3 region has the DNA TGTGCCAGCAGCCCCGGCCGATACACTGAAGCTTTCTTT. Its translation is CASSPGRYTEAFF.

This clonotype showed up many times. V gene TRBV6-5 combines with J gene TRBJ2-5; tentative D call: TRBD2 (6 bases). The V end lost 2 bases, the J end lost 1 base, and 11 bases lay between the germline ends. The CDR3 runs to 15 residues. Germline CDR1 is MNHEY and CDR2 is SVGAGI. CDR3 loop: CASSYEGRIQETQYF. The CDR3 DNA reads TGTGCCAGCAGTTACGAGGGGAGGATCCAAGAGACCCAGTACTTC.

This clonotype has ten or more counts. The rearrangement joins TRBV28 to TRBJ1-5; D is undetermined. Germline CDR1 is MDHEN and CDR2 is SYDVKM. V gave up 5 bases and J gave up 0 bases, with 8 bases separating them. This CDR3 is built from 14 residues. The DNA of the CDR3 is TGTGCCAGCAGTGACACAGATAGCAATCAGCCCCAGCATTTT. Protein: CASSDTDSNQPQHF.